A selection of T cell receptor beta chains follows, all from one sample in a study of blood T cell repertoires in COVID-19. TCRdb's copy holds only in-frame clones and misses some; the assay was immunoSEQ multiplex PCR. The sample shows approximately 72,000 clones, roughly 86% of them seen only once. Sequencing was performed on peripheral blood. Every receptor here comes from a man aged 45-65 years with acute or convalescent COVID-19. CDR3s include the opening cysteine and the closing phenylalanine or tryptophan. Fields, in order: V gene, clone size, D gene, J gene, CDR3 protein, CDR3 DNA. D genes are given only for firm matches. Not all rows give a size; the values are once, few, many and, for expanded clones, a class.

v_call: TRBV29-1; clone_size: -; d_call: -; j_call: TRBJ2-2; cdr3_aa: CSVARGTAGELFF; cdr3_nt: TGCAGCGTTGCCCGGGGGACCGCCGGGGAGCTGTTTTTT
v_call: TRBV18; clone_size: few; d_call: -; j_call: TRBJ1-5; cdr3_aa: CASSPTQVSLNQPQHF; cdr3_nt: TGTGCCAGCTCACCGACACAGGTCTCCCTTAATCAGCCCCAGCATTTT
v_call: TRBV2; clone_size: -; d_call: -; j_call: TRBJ1-2; cdr3_aa: CASRFDSRANYGYTF; cdr3_nt: TGTGCCAGCAGATTCGACAGTCGAGCTAACTATGGCTACACCTTC
v_call: TRBV6-5; clone_size: -; d_call: -; j_call: TRBJ2-7; cdr3_aa: CASSYSASQGYEQYF; cdr3_nt: TGTGCCAGCAGTTACTCGGCCTCTCAGGGGTACGAGCAGTACTTC
v_call: TRBV9; clone_size: -; d_call: -; j_call: TRBJ2-7; cdr3_aa: CASSGAGYEQYF; cdr3_nt: TGTGCCAGCAGCGGGGCGGGCTACGAGCAGTACTTC
v_call: TRBV24-1; clone_size: -; d_call: -; j_call: TRBJ2-3; cdr3_aa: CATSSQGTDTQYF; cdr3_nt: TGTGCCACCAGTAGTCAGGGTACAGATACGCAGTATTTT
v_call: TRBV5-1; clone_size: -; d_call: TRBD1; j_call: TRBJ2-1; cdr3_aa: CASSSTRGRTNEQFF; cdr3_nt: TGCGCCAGCAGCTCGACAAGGGGGCGAACGAATGAGCAGTTCTTC
v_call: TRBV24-1; clone_size: once; d_call: TRBD1; j_call: TRBJ2-7; cdr3_aa: CATSDTGQAYEQYF; cdr3_nt: TGTGCCACCAGTGATACCGGACAGGCCTACGAGCAGTACTTC
v_call: TRBV7-9; clone_size: -; d_call: -; j_call: TRBJ2-7; cdr3_aa: CASSAGEGIYEQYF; cdr3_nt: TGTGCCAGCAGCGCAGGGGAGGGGATTTACGAGCAGTACTTC
v_call: TRBV20-1; clone_size: -; d_call: TRBD1; j_call: TRBJ1-4; cdr3_aa: CSASDTGATNEKLFF; cdr3_nt: TGCAGTGCTAGTGACACAGGGGCAACTAATGAAAAACTGTTTTTT
v_call: TRBV19; clone_size: -; d_call: -; j_call: TRBJ2-7; cdr3_aa: CASSMGRRTYEQYF; cdr3_nt: TGTGCCAGTAGTATGGGCAGGCGAACCTACGAGCAGTACTTC
v_call: TRBV25-1; clone_size: -; d_call: -; j_call: TRBJ1-2; cdr3_aa: CASSESQGFHGYTF; cdr3_nt: TGTGCCAGCAGTGAATCTCAGGGTTTTCACGGCTACACCTTC
v_call: TRBV5-1; clone_size: -; d_call: TRBD1; j_call: TRBJ1-2; cdr3_aa: CASSSSVTGGTYGYTF; cdr3_nt: TGCGCCAGCAGCTCCTCCGTTACAGGGGGAACCTATGGCTACACCTTC
v_call: TRBV5-1; clone_size: -; d_call: TRBD2; j_call: TRBJ2-3; cdr3_aa: CASSSGTSGGTDTQYF; cdr3_nt: TGCGCCAGCAGCTCTGGGACTAGCGGGGGCACAGATACGCAGTATTTT